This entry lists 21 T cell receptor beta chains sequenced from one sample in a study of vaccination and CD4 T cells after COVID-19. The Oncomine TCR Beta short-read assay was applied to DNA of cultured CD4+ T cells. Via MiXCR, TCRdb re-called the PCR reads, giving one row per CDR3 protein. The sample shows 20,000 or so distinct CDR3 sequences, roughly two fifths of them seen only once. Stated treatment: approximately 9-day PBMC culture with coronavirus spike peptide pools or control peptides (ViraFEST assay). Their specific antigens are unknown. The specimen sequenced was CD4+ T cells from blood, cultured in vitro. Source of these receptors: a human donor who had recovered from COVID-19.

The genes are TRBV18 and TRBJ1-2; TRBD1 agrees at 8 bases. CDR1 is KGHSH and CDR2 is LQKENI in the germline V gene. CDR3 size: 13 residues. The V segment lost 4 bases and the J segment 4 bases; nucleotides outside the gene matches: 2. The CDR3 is CASSLGQVYGYTF. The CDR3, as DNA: TGTGCCAGCTCACTGGGACAGGTCTATGGCTACACCTTC.

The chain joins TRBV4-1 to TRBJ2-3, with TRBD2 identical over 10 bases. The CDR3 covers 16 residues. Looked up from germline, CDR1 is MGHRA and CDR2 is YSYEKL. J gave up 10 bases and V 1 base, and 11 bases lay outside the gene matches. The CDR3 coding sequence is TGCGCCAGCAGCCAAGCGTCTAGCGGGGGCCAAACGGCGCAGTATTTT. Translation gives CASSQASSGGQTAQYF.

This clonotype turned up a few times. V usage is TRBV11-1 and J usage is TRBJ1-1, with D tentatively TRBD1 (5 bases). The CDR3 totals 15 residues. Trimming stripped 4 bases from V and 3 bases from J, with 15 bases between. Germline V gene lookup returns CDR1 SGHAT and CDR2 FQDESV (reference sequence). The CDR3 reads CASSSGTHGYTEAFF. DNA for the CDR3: TGTGCCAGCAGCTCCGGGACCCATGGGTACACTGAAGCTTTCTTT.

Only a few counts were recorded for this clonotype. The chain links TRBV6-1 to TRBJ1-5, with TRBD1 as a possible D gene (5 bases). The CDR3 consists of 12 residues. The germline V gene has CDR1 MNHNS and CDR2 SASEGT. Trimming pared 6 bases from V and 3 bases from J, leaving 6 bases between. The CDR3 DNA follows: TGTGCCAGCAGGGGGGACAATCAGCCCCAGCATTTT. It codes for CASRGDNQPQHF.

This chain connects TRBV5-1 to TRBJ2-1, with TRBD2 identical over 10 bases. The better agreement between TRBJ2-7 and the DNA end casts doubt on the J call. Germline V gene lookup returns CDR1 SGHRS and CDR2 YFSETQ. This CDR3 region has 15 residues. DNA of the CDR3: TGCGCCAGCAGCTTAGCGGGGGGGCGTTCCTACGAGCAGTACTTC. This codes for CASSLAGGRSYEQYF.

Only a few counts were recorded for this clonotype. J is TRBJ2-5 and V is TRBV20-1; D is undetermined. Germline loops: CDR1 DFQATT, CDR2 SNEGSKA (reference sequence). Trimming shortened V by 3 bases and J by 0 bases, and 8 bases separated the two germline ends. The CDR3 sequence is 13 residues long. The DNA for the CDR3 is TGCAGTGCTAGGGTGAGGTACCAAGAGACCCAGTACTTC. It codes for CSARVRYQETQYF.

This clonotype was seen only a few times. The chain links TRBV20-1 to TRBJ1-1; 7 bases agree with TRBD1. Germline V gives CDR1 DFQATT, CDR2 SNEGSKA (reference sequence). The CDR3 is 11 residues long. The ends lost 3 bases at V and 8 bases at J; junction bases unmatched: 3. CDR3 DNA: TGCAGTGCTAGGGGGACAGCCGAAGCTTTCTTT. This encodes CSARGTAEAFF.

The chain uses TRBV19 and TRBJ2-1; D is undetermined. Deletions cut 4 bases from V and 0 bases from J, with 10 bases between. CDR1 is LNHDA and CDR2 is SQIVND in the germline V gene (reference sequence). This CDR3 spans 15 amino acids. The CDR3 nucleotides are TGTGCCAGTAGTACACTACTTAGCTCCTACAATGAGCAGTTCTTC. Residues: CASSTLLSSYNEQFF.

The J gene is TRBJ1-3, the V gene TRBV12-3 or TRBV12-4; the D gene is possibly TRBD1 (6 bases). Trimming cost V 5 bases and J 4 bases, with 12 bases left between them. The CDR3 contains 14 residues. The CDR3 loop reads CASSNRVSGNTIYF. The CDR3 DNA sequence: TGTGCCAGCAGTAACAGGGTATCAGGAAACACCATATATTTT.

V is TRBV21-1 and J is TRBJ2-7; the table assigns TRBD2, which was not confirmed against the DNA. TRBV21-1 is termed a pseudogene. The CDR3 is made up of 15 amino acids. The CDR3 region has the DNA TGTGCCAGCAGCAAAGCGGGGCTAGCGGGGTTCGAGCAGTACTTC. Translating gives CASSKAGLAGFEQYF.

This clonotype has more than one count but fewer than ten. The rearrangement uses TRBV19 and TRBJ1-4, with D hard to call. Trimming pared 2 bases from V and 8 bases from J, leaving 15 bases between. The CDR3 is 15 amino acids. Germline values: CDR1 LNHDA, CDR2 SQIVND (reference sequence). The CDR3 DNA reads TGTGCCAGTAGTATATTGGGGAGCGGTAACGAAAAACTGTTTTTT. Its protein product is CASSILGSGNEKLFF.

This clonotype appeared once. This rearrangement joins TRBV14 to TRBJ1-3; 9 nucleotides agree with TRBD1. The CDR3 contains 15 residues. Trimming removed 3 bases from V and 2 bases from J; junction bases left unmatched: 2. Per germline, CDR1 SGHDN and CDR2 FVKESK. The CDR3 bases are TGTGCCAGCAGCCAGACAGGGGGTACTGGAAACACCATATATTTT. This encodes CASSQTGGTGNTIYF.

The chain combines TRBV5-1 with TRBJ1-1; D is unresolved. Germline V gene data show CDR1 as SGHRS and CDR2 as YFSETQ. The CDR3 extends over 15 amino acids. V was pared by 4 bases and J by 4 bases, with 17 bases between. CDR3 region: CASSPDPPPSTEAFF. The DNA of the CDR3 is TGCGCCAGCAGCCCCGATCCCCCGCCGAGCACTGAAGCTTTCTTT.

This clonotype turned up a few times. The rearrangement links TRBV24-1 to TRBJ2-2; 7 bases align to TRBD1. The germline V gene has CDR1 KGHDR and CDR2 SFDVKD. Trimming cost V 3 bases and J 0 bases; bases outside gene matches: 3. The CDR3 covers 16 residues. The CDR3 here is CATSDHGTANTGELFF. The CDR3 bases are TGTGCCACCAGTGATCATGGGACAGCGAACACCGGGGAGCTGTTTTTT.

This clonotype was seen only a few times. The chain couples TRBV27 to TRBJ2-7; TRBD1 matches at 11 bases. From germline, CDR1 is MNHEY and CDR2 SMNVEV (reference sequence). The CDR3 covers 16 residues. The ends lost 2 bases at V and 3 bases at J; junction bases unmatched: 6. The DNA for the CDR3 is TGTGCCAGCAGTTTAACCGCCGGGACAGGGGGCTACGAGCAGTACTTC. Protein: CASSLTAGTGGYEQYF.

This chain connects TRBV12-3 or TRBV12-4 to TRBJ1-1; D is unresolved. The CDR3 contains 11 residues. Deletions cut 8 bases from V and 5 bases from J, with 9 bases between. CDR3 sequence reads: CASGRGTEAFF. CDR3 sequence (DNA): TGTGCCAGCGGGCGGGGTACTGAAGCTTTCTTT.

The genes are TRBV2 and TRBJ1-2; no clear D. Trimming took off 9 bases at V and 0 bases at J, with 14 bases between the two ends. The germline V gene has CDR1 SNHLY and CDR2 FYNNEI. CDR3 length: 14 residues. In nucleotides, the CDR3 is TGTGCCAGAAATTACAGAGAGACTAACTATGGCTACACCTTC. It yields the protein CARNYRETNYGYTF.

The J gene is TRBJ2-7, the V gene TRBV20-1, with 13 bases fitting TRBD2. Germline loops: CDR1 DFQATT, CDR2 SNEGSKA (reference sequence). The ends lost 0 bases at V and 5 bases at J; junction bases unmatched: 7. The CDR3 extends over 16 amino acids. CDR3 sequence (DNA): TGCAGTGCTAGAGATGGTACTAGCGGGAGGGCCAACGAGCAGTACTTC. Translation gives CSARDGTSGRANEQYF.

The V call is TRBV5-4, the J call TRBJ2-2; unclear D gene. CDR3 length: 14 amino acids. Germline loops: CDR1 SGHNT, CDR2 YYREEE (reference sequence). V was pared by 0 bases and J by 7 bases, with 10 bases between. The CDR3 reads CASSLDSQGGELFF. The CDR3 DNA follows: TGTGCCAGCAGCTTGGATTCCCAAGGCGGGGAGCTGTTTTTT.

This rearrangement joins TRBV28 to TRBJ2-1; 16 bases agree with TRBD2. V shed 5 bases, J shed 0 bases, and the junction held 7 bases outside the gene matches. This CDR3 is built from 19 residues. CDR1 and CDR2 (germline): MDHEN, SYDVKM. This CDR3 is CASSPTGTSGRASYNEQFF. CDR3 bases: TGTGCCAGCAGTCCGACCGGGACTAGCGGGAGGGCCTCCTACAATGAGCAGTTCTTC.

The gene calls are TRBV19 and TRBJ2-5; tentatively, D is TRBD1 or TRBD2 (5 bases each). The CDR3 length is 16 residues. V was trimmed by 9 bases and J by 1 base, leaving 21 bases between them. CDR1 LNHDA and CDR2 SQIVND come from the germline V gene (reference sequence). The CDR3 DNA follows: TGTGCCAGCCATTTGGGGGACGGGGCAGCCCAAGAGACCCAGTACTTC. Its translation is CASHLGDGAAQETQYF.